This T cell receptor beta chain derives from a study of T cells in Graves' hyperthyroidism and ophthalmopathy (dated by TCRdb to the late 2010s). Some background on the complete study: Peripheral blood was sampled at the time of initial diagnosis, prior to any treatment. In more than 5 Graves' hyperthyroidism patients, the study also compared T-cell repertoires from thyroid tissue with T-cell repertoires from blood. For training and testing, the 100 or so patients in the discovery cohort were randomly divided in a 7:3 ratio. After sampling, hyperthyroidism patients received methimazole starting at 30 mg daily, and ophthalmopathy patients received high-dose intravenous methylprednisolone. A discovery cohort of roughly 100 patients, 43 with Graves' ophthalmopathy and fewer than 65 with stable Graves' hyperthyroidism, was used to find distinguishing TCR V-J signatures. According to the paper, TCR Vbeta CDR3 sequencing was carried out on about 140 peripheral blood samples, which came from more than 40 ophthalmopathy, 75 to 80 hyperthyroidism and some 17 progressor patients. Whether ophthalmopathy could be predicted prospectively was tested in an independent validation cohort made up of under 20 hyperthyroidism patients plus 17 patients who later progressed to ophthalmopathy.

The hyperthyroidism patients were between 18 and 65 years old and newly diagnosed, with a disease duration of less than 2 months. The study excluded patients with uncontrolled infections, other autoimmune diseases, pregnancy or lactation. Diagnoses were established on the basis of clinical symptoms, serum thyroxine and TRAb, thyroid ultrasound, and orbital computed tomography. For progressor patients, blood was drawn at the first diagnosis of hyperthyroidism, before any ophthalmopathy symptoms had appeared. PBMCs were separated from approximately 9.9 ml of fresh peripheral blood using Ficoll-Paque density gradient centrifugation. Progressor patients were first diagnosed with Graves' hyperthyroidism and then developed ophthalmopathy during follow-up. Trizol reagent was used to extract total RNA, and RNA quality was then checked on an Agilent 2100 Bioanalyzer. This clonotype was seen repeatedly, ten times or more. Its antigen is not yet known. Per-base qualities were not stored, and no clone one base away is much larger.

TCR beta CDR3 regions were amplified from RNA transcripts. A first-round RT-PCR of the TCR CDR3 used the HTBI primer set with the Qiagen OneStep RT-PCR kit. The libraries were constructed in a second round of multiplex PCR and then size-selected and purified. Paired-end sequencing of the libraries was performed with 100 bp reads on an Illumina HiSeq2000. On the authors' methods: SOAPnuke was used to process the raw data, throwing out any read that contained adapters or uncalled bases, had a mean Phred below 15, or lacked an exact constant-primer or identifier match. COPE v1.2.5 was used to merge the high-quality paired reads, and each unique nucleotide sequence was defined as a clonotype. MiTCR v1.1 was used to align clonotypes to the IMGT TRBV, TRBD and TRBJ reference segments. Only V-J combinations with frequency above 0.0001, covering 99% to 99.2% of repertoires, were analysed. A TCS score was defined as the ratio between F50 (clonal expansion) and ExV (chaos), using BLOSUM62-based TCRdist between CDR3 peptides within each V-J. Welch's t-statistics and random forest reduced roughly 530 V-J features to 10 to 15, which were used in a naive Bayes classifier (R e1071). The public sequencing data were trimmed at Q25 with fastp and processed into clonotypes with MiXCR by TCRdb, which kept only in-frame beta chains. Identical CDR3 protein sequences are pooled into one entry, listed with their most common genes and DNA. It is TCRdb's table, rather than the study itself, that gives the V and J calls and clone size. This sample lists about 270,000 distinct CDR3 sequences; less than 30% were detected once. The ten largest make up over 25% of the sample.

Here is what the overall study found, with its caveats: Blood samples also contained most of the expanded thyroid clonotypes (frequency above 0.001), which suggests that blood repertoires may reflect thyroid immune responses. In cross-validation, a model built on a 13 V-J signature told ophthalmopathy apart from stable hyperthyroidism with just under 90% sensitivity and about 81% specificity, and in testing the same model reached 80%/75%. During validation, the model predicted progression to ophthalmopathy a median of approximately 6 months ahead of onset, with 60% to 71% sensitivity and 72% to 80% specificity. Sample size was not statistically predetermined, and investigators were not blinded to group allocation.

From V the trimming removes 6 bases and from J it removes 3 bases, while the gene matches leave 6 bases of the junction unaccounted for. CDR1 is given as MNHNS and CDR2 as SASEGT, both from the germline V gene. The CDR3, cysteine through phenylalanine, is 15 amino acids long. Left in the record is the CDR3 DNA by itself, 45 bases read in frame from the first base. Recombination linked TRBV6-1 to TRBJ2-3; TRBD2 aligns with 10 central bases. This sequence originates from a man in his forties with Graves' hyperthyroidism that later progressed to Graves' ophthalmopathy. Sequencing was carried out using blood. The CDR3 reads as follows: CASRRAGGTTDTQYF. DNA sequence: TGTGCCAGCAGGCGAGCGGGAGGGACGACAGATACGCAGTATTTT.